This T cell receptor beta chain was retrieved from a study of T cells in Graves' hyperthyroidism and ophthalmopathy. The overall study: The authors collected peripheral blood at initial diagnosis, before any treatment. Points from the study as a whole: The model predicted ophthalmopathy a median roughly six months before onset.

PBMCs came from 10 ml fresh peripheral blood. TCR beta CDR3 region amplification was performed from RNA transcripts. The HTBI primer set served for first-round RT-PCR of the TCR CDR3. TCRdb redid the calling of the multiplex PCR reads with MiXCR, one entry per CDR3 protein. Among approximately 400,000 distinct CDR3 sequences listed, around a sixth were seen once. Many counts were recorded for this clonotype. Its antigen is currently unknown. Germline V gene sequence: CDR1 SEHNR, CDR2 FQNEAQ (reference sequence). J lost 1 base, V lost 5 bases, and 4 bases had no gene match. The CDR3 sequence is 15 residues long.

The genes are TRBV7-9 and TRBJ2-3; 9 nucleotides agree with TRBD1. The sequenced material came from blood. The TCR originated in a woman between 18 and 30 years old with Graves' hyperthyroidism that later progressed to Graves' ophthalmopathy. CDR3 DNA: TGTGCCAGCAGCGCCGGGACAGGGCGCACAGATACGCAGTATTTT. Translating gives CASSAGTGRTDTQYF.